These T cell receptor beta chains were read from a single sample in a study of blood T cell repertoires in COVID-19. Assay: immunoSEQ multiplex PCR; the TCRdb copy retains only in-frame clones and omits some. The data contain 200,000 to 250,000 clones, 84% of them singletons. Source material: PBMCs or T cells enriched from blood (not recorded which). The origin of the receptors is a man aged 60 to 75 who had recovered from COVID-19. The CDR3 runs from the conserved cysteine through the conserved F or W. A D gene is named only where the DNA matches it firmly. Clone size is not always given. Where it is, it says once, few, many or a class for expanded clones.

D gene | clone size | J gene | V gene | CDR3 protein | CDR3 DNA
- | few | TRBJ1-1 | TRBV9 | CASSVGTGRTEAFF | TGTGCCAGCAGCGTAGGAACAGGGCGCACTGAAGCTTTCTTT
- | - | TRBJ1-3 | TRBV2 | CASSGPDRTGNTIYF | TGTGCCAGCAGTGGCCCTGACAGGACTGGAAACACCATATATTTT
- | - | TRBJ2-7 | TRBV6-5 | CASSYSAQGGNEQYF | TGTGCCAGCAGTTACTCGGCACAGGGCGGAAACGAGCAGTACTTC
TRBD1 | few | TRBJ2-7 | TRBV14 | CASSQGQGALSEQYF | TGTGCCAGCAGCCAGGGACAGGGGGCTTTGAGTGAGCAGTACTTC
TRBD1 | few | TRBJ1-2 | TRBV18 | CASSPRGQGANDYGYTF | TGTGCCAGCTCACCACGGGGACAGGGGGCGAACGACTATGGCTACACCTTC
TRBD1 | - | TRBJ2-7 | TRBV5-6 | CASTTSGTGDSYEQYF | TGTGCCAGCACCACTTCCGGGACAGGGGATTCCTACGAGCAGTACTTC
- | - | TRBJ2-1 | TRBV13 | CASSFDSYNEQFF | TGTGCCAGCAGCTTCGACAGTTACAATGAGCAGTTCTTC
- | - | TRBJ1-4 | TRBV19 | CASRDSKWGEKLFF | TGTGCCAGTAGGGACTCAAAGTGGGGTGAAAAACTGTTTTTT
- | - | TRBJ1-1 | TRBV9 | CASSRPNTEAFF | TGTGCCAGCTCCAGGCCGAACACTGAAGCTTTCTTT
- | - | TRBJ2-5 | TRBV7-8 | CASSVGIVETQYF | TGTGCCAGCAGCGTCGGGATTGTCGAGACCCAGTACTTC
TRBD1 | - | TRBJ2-4 | TRBV19 | CASSRDRAHIQYF | TGTGCCAGTAGTCGGGACAGGGCACACATTCAGTACTTC
TRBD1 | - | TRBJ1-6 | TRBV5-1 | CASRNNPGTVNSPLHF | TGCGCCAGCAGAAACAATCCCGGGACAGTGAATTCACCCCTCCACTTT
- | - | TRBJ2-2 | TRBV7-9 | CASSPGGPNTGELFF | TGTGCCAGCAGCCCCGGGGGGCCTAACACCGGGGAGCTGTTTTTT
TRBD1 | - | TRBJ1-5 | TRBV28 | CATRTGEGQPQHF | TGTGCCACCAGGACAGGGGAGGGACAGCCCCAGCATTTT